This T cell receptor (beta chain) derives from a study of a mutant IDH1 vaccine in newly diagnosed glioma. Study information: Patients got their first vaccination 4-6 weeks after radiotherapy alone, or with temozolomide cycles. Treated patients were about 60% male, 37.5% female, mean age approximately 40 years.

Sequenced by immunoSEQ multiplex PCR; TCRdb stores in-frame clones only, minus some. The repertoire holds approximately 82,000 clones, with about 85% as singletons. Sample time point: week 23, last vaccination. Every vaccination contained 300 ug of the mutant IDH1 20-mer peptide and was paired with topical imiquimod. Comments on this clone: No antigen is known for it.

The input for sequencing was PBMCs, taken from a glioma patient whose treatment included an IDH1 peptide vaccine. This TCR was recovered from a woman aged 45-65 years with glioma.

The CDR3 region is CASSKAQRGGLLAKNIQYF. The CDR3 DNA reads TGTGCCAGCAGTAAAGCGCAGCGGGGAGGATTATTAGCCAAAAACATTCAGTACTTC. The rearrangement links TRBV27 to TRBJ2-4, with 7 bases lining up with TRBD2. V lost 5 bases, J lost 0 bases, and 16 bases stayed unmatched. Germline-derived CDR1 and CDR2 are MNHEY and SMNVEV (reference sequence). The CDR3 runs 19 residues.